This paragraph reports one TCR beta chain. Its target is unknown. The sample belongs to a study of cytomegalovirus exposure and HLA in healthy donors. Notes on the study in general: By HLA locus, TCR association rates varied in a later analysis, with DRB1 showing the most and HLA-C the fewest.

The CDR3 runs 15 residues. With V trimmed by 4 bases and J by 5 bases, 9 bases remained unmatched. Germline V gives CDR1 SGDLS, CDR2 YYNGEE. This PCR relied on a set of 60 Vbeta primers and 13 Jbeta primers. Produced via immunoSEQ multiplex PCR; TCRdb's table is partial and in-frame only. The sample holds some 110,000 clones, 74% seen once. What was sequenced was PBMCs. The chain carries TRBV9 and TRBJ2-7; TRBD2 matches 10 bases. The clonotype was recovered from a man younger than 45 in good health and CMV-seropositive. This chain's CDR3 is CASSYERGGDHEQYF. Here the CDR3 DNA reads TGTGCCAGCAGCTACGAGCGGGGGGGTGATCACGAGCAGTACTTC.